This T cell receptor beta chain was profiled in a study of OX40 agonist ivuxolimab in advanced cancers. The table came from immunoSEQ multiplex PCR; TCRdb's copy has only in-frame clones and leaves some out. The data contain about 58,000 clones, approximately 87% of them singletons. This sequence originates from an adult with an advanced solid tumor such as melanoma, head and neck, liver or kidney cancer. This specimen was CD4+ or CD8+ T cells sorted from blood, taken in a trial of the OX40 agonist ivuxolimab.

The chain's CDR3 is CASSLRQTTGYTF. The CDR3 DNA reads TGTGCCAGCAGCTTACGGCAGACAACAGGCTACACCTTC. J is TRBJ1-2 and V is TRBV11-3; D is unresolved. Germline V CDR1 and CDR2: SGHNT, YENEEA. Trimming shortened V by 2 bases and J by 8 bases, and 12 bases separated the two germline ends. This CDR3 has 13 residues.